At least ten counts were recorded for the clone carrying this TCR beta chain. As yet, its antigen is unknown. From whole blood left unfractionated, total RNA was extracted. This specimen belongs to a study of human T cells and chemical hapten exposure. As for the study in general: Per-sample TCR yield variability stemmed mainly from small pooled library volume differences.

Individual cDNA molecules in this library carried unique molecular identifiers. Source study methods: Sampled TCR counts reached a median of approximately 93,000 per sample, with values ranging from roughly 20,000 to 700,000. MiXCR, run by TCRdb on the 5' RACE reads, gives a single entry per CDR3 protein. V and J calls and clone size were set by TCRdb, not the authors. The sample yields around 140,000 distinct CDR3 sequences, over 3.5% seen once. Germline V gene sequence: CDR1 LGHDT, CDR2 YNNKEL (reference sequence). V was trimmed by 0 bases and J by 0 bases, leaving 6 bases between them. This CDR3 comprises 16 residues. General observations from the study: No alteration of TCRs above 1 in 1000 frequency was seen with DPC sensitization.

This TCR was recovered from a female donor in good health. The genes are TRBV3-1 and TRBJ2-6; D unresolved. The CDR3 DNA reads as TGTGCCAGCAGCCAAGATTGGAGCTCTGGGGCCAACGTCCTGACTTTC. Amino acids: CASSQDWSSGANVLTF.